This T cell receptor beta chain was retrieved from a study of regulatory T cells in long-lasting Graves disease. Library construction for TCR beta used iRepertoire HTBI primers and Arm-PCR of CDR3 regions. TCRdb fed the multiplex PCR reads into MiXCR, producing one record per CDR3 protein. In the table there are about 220,000 distinct CDR3 sequences, approximately 18% of which are singletons. This clonotype was counted ten times or more. The antigen is not known. Study observations and caveats: Relative to new patients (roughly 900), persistent patients exhibited greater sharing of public clonotypes (around 2,800).

Germline V CDR1 and CDR2: MDHEN, SYDVKM. There are 14 residues in the CDR3. V dropped 4 bases and J dropped 4; count of bases not matched to a gene: 6. Time point defined: newly diagnosed GD, antithyroid drugs for less than 3 months. The TCR library was made from RNA extracted from PBMCs. This sample also belongs to another study, concerning T cells in Graves' hyperthyroidism and ophthalmopathy. That source notes: The hyperthyroidism patients had all been newly diagnosed, and their disease duration was under 2 months. Their ages ranged from 18 to 65 years. The TCR CDR3 was amplified in a first-round RT-PCR using the HTBI primer set. Onset of ophthalmopathy came a median roughly 6.9 months after the model predicted it.

The receptor was isolated from a woman in her 30s with Graves disease. This chain links TRBV28 with TRBJ2-5; 7 bases fit TRBD2. The sequences come from peripheral blood mononuclear cells (PBMCs), collected at new diagnosis, from a patient treated with antithyroid drugs. This chain's CDR3 is CASSSPREGETQYF. DNA of the CDR3: TGTGCCAGCAGTTCGCCCAGGGAGGGAGAGACCCAGTACTTC.